This is a list of T cell receptor beta chains from one sample in a study of a mutant IDH1 vaccine in newly diagnosed glioma. Their specific antigens are unknown. Assay used: immunoSEQ multiplex PCR; TCRdb lists only in-frame clones, some missing. The sample yields under 35,000 clones, around 80% seen once. Sequenced here: PBMCs, sampled from a glioma patient whose treatment included an IDH1 peptide vaccine. These receptors were collected from a man aged 50-60 years with glioma. Each CDR3 is given with its conserved first and last residue. A D gene is named only where the DNA matches it firmly. Not every row has a clone size; where given, it reads once, few, many or a size class.

V: TRBV9; size: .; D: .; J: TRBJ1-1; CDR3: CASSEAINTEAFF; DNA: TGTGCCAGCAGTGAGGCTATTAACACTGAAGCTTTCTTT
V: TRBV2; size: once; D: .; J: TRBJ2-2; CDR3: CASSEALEGAGELFF; DNA: TGTGCCAGCAGTGAAGCGCTCGAGGGGGCCGGGGAGCTGTTTTTT
V: TRBV13; size: few; D: .; J: TRBJ1-1; CDR3: CASEMNTEAFF; DNA: TGTGCCAGCGAAATGAACACTGAAGCTTTCTTT
V: TRBV7-9; size: .; D: .; J: TRBJ1-1; CDR3: CASSFTGPTEAFF; DNA: TGTGCCAGCAGCTTTACAGGCCCCACTGAAGCTTTCTTT
V: TRBV2; size: .; D: TRBD1; J: TRBJ1-5; CDR3: CASSDRQGGGQPQHF; DNA: TGTGCCAGCAGTGATCGTCAGGGGGGCGGTCAGCCCCAGCATTTT
V: TRBV5-4; size: once; D: TRBD1; J: TRBJ1-1; CDR3: CASSPRDRVGEAFF; DNA: TGTGCCAGCAGCCCCCGGGACAGGGTGGGTGAAGCTTTCTTT
V: TRBV9; size: .; D: TRBD1; J: TRBJ1-5; CDR3: CASSLGQNYNQPQHF; DNA: TGTGCCAGCAGTTTGGGACAGAACTACAATCAGCCCCAGCATTTT
V: TRBV14; size: .; D: .; J: TRBJ2-2; CDR3: CASSPSRYAGELFF; DNA: TGTGCCAGCAGCCCCTCCAGATATGCCGGGGAGCTGTTTTTT
V: TRBV9; size: .; D: .; J: TRBJ1-1; CDR3: CASSVGLSTEAFF; DNA: TGTGCCAGCAGCGTAGGGCTCTCCACTGAAGCTTTCTTT
V: TRBV25-1; size: .; D: .; J: TRBJ2-3; CDR3: CAMQSEGTDTQYF; DNA: TGTGCCATGCAGTCGGAAGGCACAGATACGCAGTATTTT
V: TRBV4-1; size: .; D: TRBD2; J: TRBJ2-4; CDR3: CASSQAGSGENIQYF; DNA: TGCGCCAGCAGCCAAGCGGGGAGCGGGGAAAACATTCAGTACTTC
V: TRBV6-5; size: .; D: .; J: TRBJ2-6; CDR3: CASTSSDSGANVLTF; DNA: TGTGCCAGCACCTCTTCCGACTCTGGGGCCAACGTCCTGACTTTC
V: TRBV18; size: .; D: .; J: TRBJ1-1; CDR3: CASSLSQPNTEAFF; DNA: TGTGCCAGCTCCCTGTCTCAGCCGAACACTGAAGCTTTCTTT
V: TRBV11-3; size: .; D: .; J: TRBJ2-7; CDR3: CASSFTVSSREQYF; DNA: TGTGCCAGCAGCTTTACAGTATCCTCTCGGGAGCAGTACTTC
V: TRBV6-5; size: once; D: .; J: TRBJ2-1; CDR3: CASSYSAPGPNEQFF; DNA: TGTGCCAGCAGTTACTCCGCTCCCGGGCCCAATGAGCAGTTCTTC
V: TRBV10-3; size: .; D: TRBD1; J: TRBJ1-4; CDR3: CAISESDRAQEKLFF; DNA: TGTGCCATCAGTGAGTCCGACAGGGCGCAAGAAAAACTGTTTTTT
V: TRBV30; size: .; D: .; J: TRBJ2-2; CDR3: CAWRVANSGELFF; DNA: TGTGCCTGGAGGGTGGCTAACTCCGGGGAGCTGTTTTTT
V: TRBV5-6; size: .; D: TRBD1; J: TRBJ2-7; CDR3: CASSRVGQGIYEQYF; DNA: TGTGCCAGCAGCCGGGTGGGACAGGGGATTTACGAGCAGTACTTC
V: TRBV14; size: .; D: .; J: TRBJ1-1; CDR3: CASSQLTYEAFF; DNA: TGTGCCAGCAGCCAACTCACCTATGAAGCTTTCTTT
V: TRBV30; size: .; D: TRBD1; J: TRBJ1-1; CDR3: CAWSGQGGFAEAFF; DNA: TGTGCCTGGAGTGGACAGGGGGGTTTCGCTGAAGCTTTCTTT
V: TRBV6-5; size: .; D: .; J: TRBJ1-1; CDR3: CASRPTGRVNTEAFF; DNA: TGTGCCAGCAGACCTACAGGGAGGGTTAACACTGAAGCTTTCTTT
V: TRBV5-1; size: few; D: .; J: TRBJ2-5; CDR3: CASSSGVSGKETQYF; DNA: TGCGCCAGCAGCTCGGGGGTTAGCGGTAAAGAGACCCAGTACTTC
V: TRBV5-5; size: .; D: TRBD1; J: TRBJ2-7; CDR3: CASSSYRDSNYEQYF; DNA: TGTGCCAGCAGCTCTTACCGGGACAGCAACTACGAGCAGTACTTC
V: TRBV19; size: few; D: TRBD1; J: TRBJ1-5; CDR3: CASSVATGGKGQPQHF; DNA: TGTGCCAGTAGTGTAGCAACAGGGGGCAAGGGTCAGCCCCAGCATTTT
V: TRBV5-4; size: .; D: TRBD2; J: TRBJ2-2; CDR3: CASSPGLAGVGGELFF; DNA: TGTGCCAGCAGCCCGGGACTAGCGGGGGTGGGCGGGGAGCTGTTTTTT
V: TRBV27; size: .; D: .; J: TRBJ1-5; CDR3: CASSPGHSSNQPQHF; DNA: TGTGCCAGCAGTCCGGGGCATAGCAGCAATCAGCCCCAGCATTTT
V: TRBV7-2; size: .; D: .; J: TRBJ1-2; CDR3: CASSLAGGGFYGYTF; DNA: TGTGCCAGCAGCTTAGCGGGCGGAGGGTTCTATGGCTACACCTTC
V: TRBV7-9; size: .; D: .; J: TRBJ2-5; CDR3: CASSVGGMGETQYF; DNA: TGTGCCAGCAGCGTTGGGGGTATGGGCGAGACCCAGTACTTC